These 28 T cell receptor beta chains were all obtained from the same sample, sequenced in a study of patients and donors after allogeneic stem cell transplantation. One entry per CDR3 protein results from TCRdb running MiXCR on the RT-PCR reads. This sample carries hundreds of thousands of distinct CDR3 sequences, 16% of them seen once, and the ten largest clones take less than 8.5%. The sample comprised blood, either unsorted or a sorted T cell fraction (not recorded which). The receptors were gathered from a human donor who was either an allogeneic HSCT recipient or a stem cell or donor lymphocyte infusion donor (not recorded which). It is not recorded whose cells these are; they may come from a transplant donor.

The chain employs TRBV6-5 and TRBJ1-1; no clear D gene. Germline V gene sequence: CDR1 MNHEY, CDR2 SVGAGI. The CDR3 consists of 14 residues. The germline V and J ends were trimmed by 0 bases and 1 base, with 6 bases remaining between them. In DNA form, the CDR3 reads TGTGCCAGCAGTTACTCGTACACGAACACTGAAGCTTTCTTT. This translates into CASSYSYTNTEAFF.

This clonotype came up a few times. The CDR3 sequence: CASSQFWGGDDTQYF. The CDR3 region has the DNA TGCGCCAGCAGCCAATTTTGGGGGGGGGATGATACGCAGTATTTT. V and J are TRBV4-3 and TRBJ2-3; 7 nucleotides line up with TRBD2. This CDR3 is 15 amino acids long. CDR1 and CDR2 from the germline V gene are LGHNA and YSLEER. Trimming took 2 bases from V and 6 from J; bases not matched to a gene: 8.

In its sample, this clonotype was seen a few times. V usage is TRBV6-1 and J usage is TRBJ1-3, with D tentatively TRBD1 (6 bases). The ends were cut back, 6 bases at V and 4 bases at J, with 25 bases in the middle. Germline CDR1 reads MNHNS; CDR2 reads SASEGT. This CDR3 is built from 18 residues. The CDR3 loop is CASRDDIGSTGKGNTIYF. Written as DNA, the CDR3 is TGTGCCAGCAGGGATGACATCGGTTCCACAGGGAAGGGAAACACCATATATTTT.

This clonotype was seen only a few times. The CDR3 spells CASSELTGSNEKLFF. Written as DNA, the CDR3 is TGTGCCAGCAGTGAATTGACAGGATCTAATGAAAAACTGTTTTTT. The rearrangement links TRBV2 to TRBJ1-4, with a tentative D call TRBD1 (6 bases). Trimming left V 2 bases short and J 3 bases short, with 10 bases between. The CDR3 runs to 15 residues. Germline values: CDR1 SNHLY, CDR2 FYNNEI. Full variable domain (outside the CDR3, taken from reference TRBV2 and TRBJ1-4): EPEVTQTPSHQVTQMGQEVILRCVPISNHLYFYWYRQILGQKVEFLVSFYNNEISEKSEIFDDQFSVERPDGSNFTLKIRSTKLEDSAMYFCASSELTGSNEKLFFGSGTQLSVL.

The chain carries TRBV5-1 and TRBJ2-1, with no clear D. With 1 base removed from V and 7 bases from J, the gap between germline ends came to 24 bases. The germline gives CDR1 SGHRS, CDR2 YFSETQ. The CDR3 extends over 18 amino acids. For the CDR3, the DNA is TGCGCCAGCAGCTTGACGGGTCAAACCTCTTCAACGGGTAATGAGCAGTTCTTC. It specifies CASSLTGQTSSTGNEQFF.

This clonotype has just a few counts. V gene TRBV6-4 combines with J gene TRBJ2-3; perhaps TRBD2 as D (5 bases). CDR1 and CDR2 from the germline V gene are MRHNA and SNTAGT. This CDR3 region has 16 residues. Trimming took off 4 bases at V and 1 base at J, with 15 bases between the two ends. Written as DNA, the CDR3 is TGTGCCAGCAGTGTGGGGATAGCGTTCCGCACAGATACGCAGTATTTT. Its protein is CASSVGIAFRTDTQYF.

CDR3 bases: TGTGCCAGCAGCTTAGTGGTGAGCGAGGGTACGCAGTATTTT. It codes for CASSLVVSEGTQYF. V usage is TRBV7-2 and J usage is TRBJ2-3, with TRBD2 as a possible D gene (5 bases). The CDR3 totals 14 residues. CDR1 is SGHTA, CDR2 FQGNSA, per germline. V gave up 1 base and J gave up 8 bases, with 13 bases separating them. Using reference TRBV7-2 and TRBJ2-3 for the parts outside the CDR3, the full variable domain is GAGVSQSPSNKVTEKGKDVELRCDPISGHTALYWYRQSLGQGLEFLIYFQGNSAPDKSGLPSDRFSAERTGGSVSTLTIQRTQQEDSAVYLCASSLVVSEGTQYFGPGTRLTVL.

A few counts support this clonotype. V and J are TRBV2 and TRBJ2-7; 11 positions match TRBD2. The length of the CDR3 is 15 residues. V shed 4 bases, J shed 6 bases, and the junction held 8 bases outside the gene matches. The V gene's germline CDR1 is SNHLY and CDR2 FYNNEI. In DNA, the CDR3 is TGTGCCAGCAGTGGTGTCACTAGCGGGGGCAGCGAGCAGTACTTC. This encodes CASSGVTSGGSEQYF.

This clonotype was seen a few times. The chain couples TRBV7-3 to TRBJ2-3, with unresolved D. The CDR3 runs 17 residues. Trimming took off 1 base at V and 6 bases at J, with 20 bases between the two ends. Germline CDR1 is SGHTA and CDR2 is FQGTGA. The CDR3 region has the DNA TGTGCCAGCAGCTTAATGGGCCGGGCGCTCGGCCGCGATACGCAGTATTTT. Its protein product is CASSLMGRALGRDTQYF.

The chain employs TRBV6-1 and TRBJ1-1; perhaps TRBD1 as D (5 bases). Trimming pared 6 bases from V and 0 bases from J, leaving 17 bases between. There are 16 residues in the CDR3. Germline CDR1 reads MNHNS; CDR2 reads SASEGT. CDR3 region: CASSRYAGPLNTEAFF. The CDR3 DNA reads TGTGCCAGCAGCAGGTACGCGGGACCGCTGAACACTGAAGCTTTCTTT.

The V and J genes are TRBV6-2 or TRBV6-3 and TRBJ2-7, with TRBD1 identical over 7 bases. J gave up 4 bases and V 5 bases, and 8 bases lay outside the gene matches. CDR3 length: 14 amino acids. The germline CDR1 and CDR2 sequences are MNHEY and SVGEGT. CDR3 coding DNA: TGTGCCAGCAGTAACGGGGACAGCCGGTACGAGCAGTACTTC. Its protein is CASSNGDSRYEQYF.

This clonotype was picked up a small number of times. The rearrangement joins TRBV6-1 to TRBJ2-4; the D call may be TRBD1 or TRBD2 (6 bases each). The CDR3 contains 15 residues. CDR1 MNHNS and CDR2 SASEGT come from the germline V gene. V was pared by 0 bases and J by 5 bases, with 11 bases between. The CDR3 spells CASSEAMGGQNIQYF. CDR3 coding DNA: TGTGCCAGCAGTGAAGCGATGGGGGGCCAAAACATTCAGTACTTC.

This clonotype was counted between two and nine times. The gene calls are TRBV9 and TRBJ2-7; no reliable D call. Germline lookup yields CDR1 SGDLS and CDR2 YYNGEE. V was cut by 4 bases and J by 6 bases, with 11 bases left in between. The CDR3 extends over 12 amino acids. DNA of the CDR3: TGTGCCAGCAGCCCTACACCCTTCGAGCAGTACTTC. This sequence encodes CASSPTPFEQYF.

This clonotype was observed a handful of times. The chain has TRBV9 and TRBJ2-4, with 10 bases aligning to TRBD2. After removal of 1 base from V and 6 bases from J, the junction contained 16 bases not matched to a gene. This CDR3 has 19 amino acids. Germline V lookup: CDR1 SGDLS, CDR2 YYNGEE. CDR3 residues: CASSVLSSGSTSHGNIQYF. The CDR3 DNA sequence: TGTGCCAGCAGCGTATTGTCTAGCGGGAGTACGAGCCATGGAAACATTCAGTACTTC.

CDR3: CASSLNTGGNTEAFF. The CDR3 bases are TGCGCCAGCAGCCTAAATACAGGGGGGAACACTGAAGCTTTCTTT. V is TRBV4-1 and J is TRBJ1-1; 8 bases fit TRBD1. V gave up 4 bases and J gave up 1 base; unmatched junction bases: 5. The CDR3 sequence is 15 residues long. CDR1 and CDR2 (germline): MGHRA, YSYEKL.

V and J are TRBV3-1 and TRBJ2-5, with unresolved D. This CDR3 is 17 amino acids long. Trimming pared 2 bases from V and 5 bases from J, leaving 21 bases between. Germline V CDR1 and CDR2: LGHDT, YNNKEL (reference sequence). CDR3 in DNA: TGTGCCAGCAGCCAACCCAGGCAGCACGTCCAACGGGAGACCCAGTACTTC. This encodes CASSQPRQHVQRETQYF.

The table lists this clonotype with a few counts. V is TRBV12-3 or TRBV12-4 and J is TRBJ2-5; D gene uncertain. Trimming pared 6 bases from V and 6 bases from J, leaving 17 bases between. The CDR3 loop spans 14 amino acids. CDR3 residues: CASRPSLLQQTQYF. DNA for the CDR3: TGTGCCAGCAGACCCAGTCTTCTACAACAGACCCAGTACTTC.

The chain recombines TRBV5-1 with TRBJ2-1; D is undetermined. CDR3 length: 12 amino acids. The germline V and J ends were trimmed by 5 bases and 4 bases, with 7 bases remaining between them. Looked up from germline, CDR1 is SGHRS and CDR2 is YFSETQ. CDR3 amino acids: CASRSEYNEQFF. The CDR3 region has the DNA TGCGCCAGCAGGTCGGAGTACAATGAGCAGTTCTTC.

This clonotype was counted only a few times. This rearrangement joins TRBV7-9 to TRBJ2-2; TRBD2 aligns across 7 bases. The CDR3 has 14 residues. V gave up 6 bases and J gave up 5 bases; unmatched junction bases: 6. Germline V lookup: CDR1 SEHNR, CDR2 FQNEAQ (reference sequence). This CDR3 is CASRGPGGTGELFF. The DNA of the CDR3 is TGTGCCAGCAGAGGGCCCGGGGGGACCGGGGAGCTGTTTTTT.

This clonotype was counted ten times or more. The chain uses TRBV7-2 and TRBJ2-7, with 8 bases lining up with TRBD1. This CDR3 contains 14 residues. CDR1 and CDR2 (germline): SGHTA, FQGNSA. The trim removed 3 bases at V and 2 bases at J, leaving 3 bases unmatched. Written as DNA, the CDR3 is TGTGCCAGCAGCTTTGACAGGGGAACCTACGAGCAGTACTTC. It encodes CASSFDRGTYEQYF.

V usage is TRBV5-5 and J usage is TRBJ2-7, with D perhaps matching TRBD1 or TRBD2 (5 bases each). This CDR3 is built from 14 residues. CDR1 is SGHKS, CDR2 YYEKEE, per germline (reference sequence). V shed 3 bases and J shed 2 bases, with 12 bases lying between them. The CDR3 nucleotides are TGTGCCAGCAGCTGGGGCTTACTAGCCTACGAGCAGTACTTC. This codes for CASSWGLLAYEQYF.

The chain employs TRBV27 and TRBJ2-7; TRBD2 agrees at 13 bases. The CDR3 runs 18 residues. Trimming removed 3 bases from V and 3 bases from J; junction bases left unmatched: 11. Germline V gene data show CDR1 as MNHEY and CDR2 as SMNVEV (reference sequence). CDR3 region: CASSLGLAGPRTLYEQYF. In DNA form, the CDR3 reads TGTGCCAGCAGTTTGGGACTAGCGGGACCACGAACTCTCTACGAGCAGTACTTC.

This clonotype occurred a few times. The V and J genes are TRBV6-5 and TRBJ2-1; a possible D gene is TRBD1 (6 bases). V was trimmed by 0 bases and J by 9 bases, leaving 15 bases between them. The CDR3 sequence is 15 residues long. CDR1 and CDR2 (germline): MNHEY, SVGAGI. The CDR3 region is CASSYSVIVRGEQFF. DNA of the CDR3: TGTGCCAGCAGTTACTCGGTTATTGTCAGGGGTGAGCAGTTCTTC.

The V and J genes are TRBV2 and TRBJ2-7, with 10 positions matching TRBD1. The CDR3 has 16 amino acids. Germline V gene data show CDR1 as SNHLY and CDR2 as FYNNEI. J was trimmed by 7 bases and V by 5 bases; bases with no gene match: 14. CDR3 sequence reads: CASSQNGGTGVGEQYF. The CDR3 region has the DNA TGTGCCAGCAGTCAAAATGGGGGGACAGGGGTTGGAGAGCAGTACTTC.

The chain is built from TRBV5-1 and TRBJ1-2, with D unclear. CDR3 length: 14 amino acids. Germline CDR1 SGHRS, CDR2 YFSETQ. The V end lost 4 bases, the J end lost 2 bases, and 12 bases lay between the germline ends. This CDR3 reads CASSPKNHNYGYTF. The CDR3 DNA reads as TGCGCCAGCAGCCCGAAGAATCACAACTATGGCTACACCTTC.

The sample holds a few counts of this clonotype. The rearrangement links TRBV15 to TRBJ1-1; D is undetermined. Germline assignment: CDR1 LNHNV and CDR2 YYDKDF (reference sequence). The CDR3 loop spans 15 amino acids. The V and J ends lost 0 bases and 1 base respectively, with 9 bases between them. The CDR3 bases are TGTGCCACCAGCAGAGATGGGAGACGGAACACTGAAGCTTTCTTT. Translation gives CATSRDGRRNTEAFF. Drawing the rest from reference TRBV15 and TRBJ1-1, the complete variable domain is DAMVIQNPRYQVTQFGKPVTLSCSQTLNHNVMYWYQQKSSQAPKLLFHYYDKDFNNEADTPDNFQSRRPNTSFCFLDIRSPGLGDTAMYLCATSRDGRRNTEAFFGQGTRLTVV.

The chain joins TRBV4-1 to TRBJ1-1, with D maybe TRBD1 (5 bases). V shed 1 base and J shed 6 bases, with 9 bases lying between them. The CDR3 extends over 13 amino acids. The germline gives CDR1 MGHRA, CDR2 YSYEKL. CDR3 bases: TGCGCCAGCAGCCAAGCGTGGGGGTCTGAAGCTTTCTTT. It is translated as CASSQAWGSEAFF.

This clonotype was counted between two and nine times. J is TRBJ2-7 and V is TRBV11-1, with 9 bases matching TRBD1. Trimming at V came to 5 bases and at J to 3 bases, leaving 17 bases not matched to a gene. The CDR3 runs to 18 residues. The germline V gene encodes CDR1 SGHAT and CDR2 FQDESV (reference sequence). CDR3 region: CASSKKLAQGATIYEQYF. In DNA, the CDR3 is TGTGCCAGCAGCAAAAAATTGGCACAGGGGGCTACGATCTACGAGCAGTACTTC.